This TCR beta chain was found in a study of PD-L1 blockade in urothelial cancer. In the study overall: Counts from blood samples showed a median of 141,255 T cells.

Time point of the sample: peripheral blood 6 weeks after treatment start. The patients had locally advanced or metastatic urothelial carcinoma. Into every PCR, synthetic TCR analog templates were spiked. Repertoires were generated with immunoSEQ multiplex PCR, while TCRdb's copy carries only in-frame clones and drops some. The data show under 70,000 clones, almost 90% seen once. The CDR3 length is 17 residues. The V gene's germline CDR1 is KGHSH and CDR2 LQKENI. The V end was cut by 4 bases, the J end by 1 base, with 17 bases between. The sequencing here drew on PBMCs, taken around atezolizumab (anti-PD-L1) treatment. This sequence joins TRBV18 and TRBJ1-5; a weak D match, TRBD1 (6 bases). This clonotype was sampled from a man aged 55 to 70 with urothelial cancer. The CDR3 DNA follows: TGTGCCAGCTCACTTGCGGGGCGGGGGGGCAGCAATCAGCCCCAGCATTTT. It translates to CASSLAGRGGSNQPQHF.